This T cell receptor beta chain was identified during a study of a mutant IDH1 vaccine in newly diagnosed glioma. Some clones are missing from TCRdb's copy, which holds only in-frame ones; the method was immunoSEQ multiplex PCR. Of approximately 50,000 clones listed, 70% to 85% are singletons. Comments on this clone: Its antigen remains unknown.

The time point denotes: week 47, end of study. Doses comprised 300 ug of mutant IDH1 20-mer peptide each, plus topical imiquimod. Trimming left V 1 base short and J 4 bases short, with 7 bases between. The CDR3 is 14 amino acids. Germline V gene sequence: CDR1 SGHDN, CDR2 FVKESK. The sample in question was PBMCs, obtained from a glioma patient whose treatment included an IDH1 peptide vaccine. V gene TRBV14 combines with J gene TRBJ2-2; D call uncertain. This sequence was found in a woman between 35 and 50 years old with glioma. Some clones in this sample may be carry-over from other donors' samples. The CDR3 here is CASSQVLSTGELFF. CDR3 bases: TGTGCCAGCAGCCAAGTATTGAGCACCGGGGAGCTGTTTTTT.